The source of this TCR beta chain is a study of beta chain features in type 1 diabetes. Study details: Age, gender and cell yields were alike across patients and healthy donors.

Study-level results: A closer apparent resemblance between naive, central memory and Treg TCRB repertoires was seen in patients than in healthy donors. Insertions were fewer and deletions more numerous at VDJ junctions in type 1 diabetes patients. Among patients with Type 1 diabetes, TCRB CDR3s were moderately but significantly shorter in every one of the four CD4+ subsets.

This clone was seen a few times. Its antigen remains unknown. The CDR3 has 15 residues. The V gene's germline CDR1 is SGDLS and CDR2 YYNGEE. Trimming cost V 4 bases and J 4 bases; bases outside gene matches: 5. cDNA synthesis used the whole RNA isolate, giving expressed TCRB sequences. Method: immunoSEQ multiplex PCR; TCRdb's copy keeps in-frame clones and lacks some. Of about 230,000 clones in the sample, 9.6% were seen once. The V gene is TRBV9, the J gene TRBJ1-5, with 10 bases identical to TRBD1. This receptor was obtained from a woman under 30 in good health. The sequenced sample consisted of naive CD4+ T cells from blood. CDR3 nucleotides: TGTGCCAGCAGCCCAAGGGGACAGGGGAATCAGCCCCAGCATTTT. It codes for CASSPRGQGNQPQHF.